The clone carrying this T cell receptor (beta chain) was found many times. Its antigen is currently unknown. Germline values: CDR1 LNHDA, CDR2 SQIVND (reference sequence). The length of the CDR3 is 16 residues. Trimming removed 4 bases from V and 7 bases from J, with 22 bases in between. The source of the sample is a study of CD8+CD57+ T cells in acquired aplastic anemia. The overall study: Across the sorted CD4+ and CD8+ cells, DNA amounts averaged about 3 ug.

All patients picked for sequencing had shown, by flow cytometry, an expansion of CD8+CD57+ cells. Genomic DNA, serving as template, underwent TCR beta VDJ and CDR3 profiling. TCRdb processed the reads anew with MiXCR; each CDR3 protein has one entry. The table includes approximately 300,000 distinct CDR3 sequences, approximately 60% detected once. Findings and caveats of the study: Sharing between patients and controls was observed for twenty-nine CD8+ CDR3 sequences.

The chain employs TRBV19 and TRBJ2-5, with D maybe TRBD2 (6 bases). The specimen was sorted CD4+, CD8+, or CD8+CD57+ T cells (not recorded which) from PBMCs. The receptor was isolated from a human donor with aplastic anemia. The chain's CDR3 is CASSTSGSGGIGTQYF. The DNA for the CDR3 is TGTGCCAGTAGTACATCGGGTAGCGGCGGGATTGGGACCCAGTACTTC.